The entry that follows covers one T cell receptor beta chain sequence. The data were taken from a study of T cell responses to AZD1222 COVID-19 vaccine. V lost 6 bases and J lost 1, with 9 bases in between. Germline V CDR1 and CDR2: GTSNPN, SVGIG (reference sequence). The CDR3 covers 12 residues. Assay: immunoSEQ multiplex PCR; the TCRdb copy retains only in-frame clones and omits some. The data show around 110,000 clones, with about 91% seen just once and over 1.5% held by the top ten. The chain is built from TRBV30 and TRBJ1-1; no clear D gene. The sequence came from an adult in good health. The source material was peripheral blood, sampled on day 0 of AZD1222 vaccination. Written as DNA, the CDR3 is TGTGCCTGTAATGACAAGAACACTGAAGCTTTCTTT. It codes for CACNDKNTEAFF.